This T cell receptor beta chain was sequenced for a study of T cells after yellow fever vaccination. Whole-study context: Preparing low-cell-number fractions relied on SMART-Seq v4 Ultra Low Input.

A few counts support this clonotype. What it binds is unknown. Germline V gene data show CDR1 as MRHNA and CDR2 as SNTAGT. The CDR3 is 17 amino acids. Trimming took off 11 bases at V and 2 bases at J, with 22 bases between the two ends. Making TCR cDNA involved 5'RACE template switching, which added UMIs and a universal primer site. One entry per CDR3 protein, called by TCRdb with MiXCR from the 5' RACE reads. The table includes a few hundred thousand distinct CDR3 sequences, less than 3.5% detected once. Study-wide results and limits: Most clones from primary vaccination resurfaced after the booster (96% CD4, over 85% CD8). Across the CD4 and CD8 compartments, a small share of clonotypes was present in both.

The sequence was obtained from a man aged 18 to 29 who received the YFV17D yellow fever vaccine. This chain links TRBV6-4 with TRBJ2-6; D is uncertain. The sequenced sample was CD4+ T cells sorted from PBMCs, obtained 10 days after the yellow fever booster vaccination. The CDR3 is CAYPGVTPLTGANVLTF. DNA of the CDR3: TGTGCCTATCCTGGCGTGACTCCCTTGACTGGGGCCAACGTCCTGACTTTC.